A selection of T cell receptor beta chains follows, all from one sample in a study of blood T cell repertoires in COVID-19. Assay: immunoSEQ multiplex PCR; the TCRdb copy retains only in-frame clones and omits some. The table records some 100,000 clones, around 89% of them present only once. Sequenced material: peripheral blood. Receptors were obtained from a woman older than 75 with active COVID-19. The CDR3 runs from the conserved cysteine through the conserved F or W. D genes are given only for firm matches. Clone size is given for some rows only: seen once, a few or many times, or a class if the clone is expanded.

D	J	size	V	CDR3	DNA
TRBD2	TRBJ2-5	.	TRBV5-1	CASSLGTSGRVETQYF	TGCGCCAGCAGCTTGGGGACTAGCGGGAGGGTAGAGACCCAGTACTTC
.	TRBJ2-1	once	TRBV5-1	CASSTRLDPNEQFF	TGCGCCAGCAGCACTCGACTAGACCCCAATGAGCAGTTCTTC
TRBD2	TRBJ2-7	.	TRBV4-2	CASSIRAGGPSYEQYF	TGTGCCAGCAGCATCAGAGCGGGAGGCCCCTCCTACGAGCAGTACTTC
TRBD2	TRBJ2-1	.	TRBV4-2	CASSQDLAGVNEQFF	TGTGCCAGCAGCCAAGATTTAGCGGGGGTCAATGAGCAGTTCTTC
.	TRBJ1-1	.	TRBV5-1	CASSLEGVINTEAFF	TGCGCCAGCAGCCTTGAGGGGGTCATTAACACTGAAGCTTTCTTT
.	TRBJ2-1	.	TRBV28	CASSLLTGEQFF	TGTGCCAGCAGTTTATTAACGGGAGAGCAGTTCTTC
TRBD1	TRBJ1-2	.	TRBV4-1	CASSQADRRSNYGYTF	TGCGCCAGCAGCCAAGCGGACAGGAGATCTAACTATGGCTACACCTTC
TRBD2	TRBJ2-7	.	TRBV5-1	CASSFGLADSSYEQYF	TGCGCCAGCAGTTTTGGACTAGCGGATAGCTCCTACGAGCAGTACTTC
.	TRBJ1-1	.	TRBV5-1	CASSFGDTEAFF	TGCGCCAGCAGCTTTGGAGACACTGAAGCTTTCTTT
TRBD2	TRBJ2-5	.	TRBV19	CASSPGLAGGAVTETQYF	TGTGCCAGTAGCCCTGGGCTAGCGGGGGGGGCGGTGACGGAGACCCAGTACTTC
.	TRBJ2-5	.	TRBV7-2	CASSPRDKKETQYF	TGTGCCAGCAGCCCCCGGGACAAAAAAGAGACCCAGTACTTC
.	TRBJ1-1	.	TRBV5-8	CASSFRISGITEAFF	TGTGCCAGCAGCTTTCGGATTTCGGGTATCACTGAAGCTTTCTTT
TRBD2	TRBJ2-7	.	TRBV7-2	CASSSWASGNYEQYF	TGTGCCAGCAGCTCTTGGGCTAGCGGGAACTACGAGCAGTACTTC
TRBD1	TRBJ1-1	once	TRBV6-2/TRBV6-3	CASSYGGTGGDTEAFF	TGTGCCAGCAGTTATGGTGGGACAGGAGGGGACACTGAAGCTTTCTTT
TRBD2	TRBJ2-3	.	TRBV10-3	CAISDTTGTSGRAARDTQYF	TGTGCCATCAGCGACACTACCGGGACTAGCGGGAGGGCCGCCCGAGATACGCAGTATTTT
.	TRBJ1-5	.	TRBV5-4	CASNRWGGNQPQHF	TGTGCCAGCAACCGTTGGGGGGGCAATCAGCCCCAGCATTTT
.	TRBJ2-5	.	TRBV28	CASADRETQYF	TGTGCCAGCGCGGACAGAGAGACCCAGTACTTC
TRBD2	TRBJ2-1	.	TRBV18	CASSPAVAGVSYNEQFF	TGTGCCAGCTCACCAGCGGTAGCGGGAGTCTCCTACAATGAGCAGTTCTTC
.	TRBJ2-2	.	TRBV7-7	CASSPGRARGELFF	TGTGCCAGCAGTCCCGGCCGAGCGCGCGGGGAGCTGTTTTTT
.	TRBJ1-3	.	TRBV7-9	CASSLFQAAGNTIYF	TGTGCCAGCAGCTTGTTCCAGGCTGCTGGAAACACCATATATTTT
.	TRBJ2-2	.	TRBV9	CASSVRRINTGELFF	TGTGCCAGCAGCGTAAGGCGGATAAACACCGGGGAGCTGTTTTTT
.	TRBJ2-3	.	TRBV11-3	CASSFSSYTDTQYF	TGTGCCAGCAGCTTTTCCAGTTACACAGATACGCAGTATTTT
.	TRBJ1-4	once	TRBV25-1	CASSELAQEKLFF	TGTGCCAGCAGTGAATTAGCCCAAGAAAAACTGTTTTTT
TRBD2	TRBJ2-5	once	TRBV10-2	CASSVSGRSETQYF	TGCGCCAGCAGTGTTAGCGGGAGATCGGAGACCCAGTACTTC
.	TRBJ1-2	once	TRBV6-5	CASSPGFGYTF	TGTGCCAGCAGTCCAGGTTTTGGCTACACCTTC
.	TRBJ2-2	few	TRBV15	CATSRGYGTGELFF	TGTGCCACCAGCAGAGGGTACGGCACCGGGGAGCTGTTTTTT
.	TRBJ1-4	.	TRBV11-2	CASSLWRAGEKLFF	TGTGCCAGCAGCTTGTGGCGGGCGGGGGAAAAACTGTTTTTT
TRBD1	TRBJ1-1	.	TRBV2	CASSRQGKNTEAFF	TGTGCCAGCAGTCGACAGGGGAAGAACACTGAAGCTTTCTTT
TRBD1	TRBJ1-1	.	TRBV5-1	CASSFLTGAGANTEAFF	TGCGCCAGCAGCTTTCTGACAGGGGCCGGGGCGAACACTGAAGCTTTCTTT
.	TRBJ2-2	once	TRBV5-1	CASRSTSGHVTGELFF	TGCGCCAGCAGATCCACGTCGGGACACGTCACCGGGGAGCTGTTTTTT
TRBD2	TRBJ2-7	.	TRBV4-3	CASSQDMASGRAEEQYF	TGCGCCAGCAGCCAAGATATGGCTAGCGGGAGGGCCGAAGAGCAGTACTTC
.	TRBJ2-3	.	TRBV24-1	CATSDSLGTMSTDTQYF	TGTGCCACCAGTGATTCCTTGGGCACCATGTCCACAGATACGCAGTATTTT